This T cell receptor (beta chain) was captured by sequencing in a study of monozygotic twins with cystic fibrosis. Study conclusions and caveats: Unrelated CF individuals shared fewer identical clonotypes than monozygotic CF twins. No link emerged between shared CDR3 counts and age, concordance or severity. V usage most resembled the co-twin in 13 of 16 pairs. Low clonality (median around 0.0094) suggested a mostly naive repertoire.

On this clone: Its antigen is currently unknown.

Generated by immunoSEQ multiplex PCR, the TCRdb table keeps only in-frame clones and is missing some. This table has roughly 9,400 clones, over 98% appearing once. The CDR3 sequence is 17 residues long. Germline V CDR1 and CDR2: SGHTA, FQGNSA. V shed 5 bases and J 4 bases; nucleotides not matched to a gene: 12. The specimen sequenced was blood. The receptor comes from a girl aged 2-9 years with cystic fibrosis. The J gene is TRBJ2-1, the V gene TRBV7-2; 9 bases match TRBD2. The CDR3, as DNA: TGTGCCAGCAGCCCGCGGCGCTTAGCGGGGGTTTACAATGAGCAGTTCTTC. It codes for CASSPRRLAGVYNEQFF.